This T cell receptor (beta chain) was captured in a study of T cells in Graves' hyperthyroidism and ophthalmopathy. Study overall: Peripheral blood was acquired at first diagnosis, ahead of any therapy whatsoever. Study outcomes and limitations: A model of 13 V-J features distinguished ophthalmopathy from stable hyperthyroidism. Researchers found most expanded thyroid clonotypes above 0.001 in blood as well.

Trimming removed 4 bases from V and 3 bases from J, with 10 bases in between. The length of the CDR3 is 13 residues. From germline, CDR1 is MNHEY and CDR2 SMNVEV (reference sequence). This clonotype was detected ten times or more. Antigen specificity is unknown. In the ophthalmopathy cohort, Clinical Activity Score was at least 3, NOSPECS grade at least 4, and duration under 3 months. Amplification targeted TCR beta CDR3 regions from RNA transcripts. With the HTBI primer set, the TCR CDR3 went through a first round of RT-PCR. TCRdb called the multiplex PCR reads again in MiXCR, with one record for every CDR3 protein. The sample comprises almost 350,000 distinct CDR3 sequences, 15% to 20% of which are singletons, and around 15% rests with the top ten.

The sequence derives from a middle-aged woman with Graves' ophthalmopathy. This rearrangement joins TRBV27 to TRBJ2-7, with D maybe TRBD2 (6 bases). Sequenced material: blood. The CDR3 protein is CASSSVEGYEQYF. Here the CDR3 DNA reads TGTGCCAGCAGTTCTGTGGAGGGCTACGAGCAGTACTTC.